The rows below give T cell receptor beta chains drawn from one sample of a study of cytomegalovirus exposure and HLA in healthy donors. The table came from immunoSEQ multiplex PCR; TCRdb's copy has only in-frame clones and leaves some out. The sample consists of about 200,000 clones, 82% of them appearing once. Sequenced input: PBMCs. All receptors come from a woman aged 40 to 49 in good health and CMV-seronegative. The CDR3 runs from the conserved cysteine through the conserved F or W. A D gene is named only where the DNA matches it firmly. Clone size is not always given. Where it is, it says once, few, many or a class for expanded clones.

v_gene	j_gene	d_gene	abundance	CDR3nt	CDR3aa
TRBV4-1	TRBJ2-7	.	.	TGCGCCAGCAGCCCTATAGCAGGGCCAACCTACGAGCAGTACTTC	CASSPIAGPTYEQYF
TRBV5-1	TRBJ2-2	.	.	TGCGCCAGCAGCTTGGCTCTATCCACCGGGGAGCTGTTTTTT	CASSLALSTGELFF
TRBV2	TRBJ2-5	.	.	TGTGCCAGCAGTGAAGAGCTCCTTATGGAGGAGACCCAGTACTTC	CASSEELLMEETQYF
TRBV7-2	TRBJ2-1	.	.	TGTGCCAGCACTCCCCATCGAGGTGAGCAGTTCTTC	CASTPHRGEQFF
TRBV5-6	TRBJ1-1	TRBD1	.	TGTGCCAGCAGCCCCCGGGACAGGGGCCCTGAAGCTTTCTTT	CASSPRDRGPEAFF
TRBV10-2	TRBJ2-3	.	.	TGCGCCAGCAGACAGGGTAGCACAGATACGCAGTATTTT	CASRQGSTDTQYF
TRBV27	TRBJ1-1	.	.	TGTGCCAGCAGTTTAGCAGGGGTGAACACTGAAGCTTTCTTT	CASSLAGVNTEAFF
TRBV6-4	TRBJ2-3	TRBD1	.	TGTGCCAGCAGGGGGACAGGGGAAAACACAGATACGCAGTATTTT	CASRGTGENTDTQYF
TRBV25-1	TRBJ2-1	TRBD1	.	TGTGCCAGCAGAGACCAGGAGACAGGGGGCAATGAGCAGTTCTTC	CASRDQETGGNEQFF
TRBV15	TRBJ1-2	TRBD1	.	TGTGCCACCAGGGCGAGGGGGCAAAACTATGGCTACACCTTC	CATRARGQNYGYTF
TRBV4-1	TRBJ1-1	.	.	TGCGCCAGCAGCCAAGATACCTCTAGGTGGGGGGGCCCGGGCACTGAAGCTTTCTTT	CASSQDTSRWGGPGTEAFF
TRBV19	TRBJ2-1	TRBD2	.	TGTGCCAGTAGTGAACTAGCGTCCTACAATGAGCAGTTCTTC	CASSELASYNEQFF
TRBV10-3	TRBJ2-1	TRBD2	.	TGTGCCATCAGCGGGACTAGCGGTTACAATGAGCAGTTCTTC	CAISGTSGYNEQFF
TRBV11-2	TRBJ2-5	TRBD1	.	TGTGCCAGCAGCTTGACAGGGGGCAAAGAGACCCAGTACTTC	CASSLTGGKETQYF
TRBV25-1	TRBJ2-7	TRBD2	.	TGTGCCAGCAGTCCGCCGGCAACTAGCGGGAAGCAGTACTTC	CASSPPATSGKQYF
TRBV4-1	TRBJ2-3	TRBD1	.	TGCGCCAGCAGCCAAGCTGAGGGGGCCGCAGATACGCAGTATTTT	CASSQAEGAADTQYF
TRBV7-3	TRBJ2-3	.	.	TGTGCCAGCCGGGCGGGAAACACAGATACGCAGTATTTT	CASRAGNTDTQYF
TRBV4-2	TRBJ2-3	.	.	TGTGCCAGCAGCCAAGGCACCGGGTTATCTTTT	CASSQGTGLSF
TRBV28	TRBJ1-1	TRBD1	.	TGTGCCAGCAGTTTCGGCGGACAGGGTGATGGTTTCTTT	CASSFGGQGDGFF
TRBV7-2	TRBJ2-3	TRBD2	.	TGTGCCAGCAGCCTCAGACCGGGACTAGCGAGGACAGATACGCAGTATTTT	CASSLRPGLARTDTQYF
TRBV4-1	TRBJ2-5	.	.	TGCGCCAGCAGCCACGATCCGGCGGGACTGCAAGAGACCCAGTACTTC	CASSHDPAGLQETQYF
TRBV7-9	TRBJ2-4	TRBD1	.	TGTGCCAGCAGCCTTGACAGGGATCGGGGAAACATTCAGTACTTC	CASSLDRDRGNIQYF
TRBV11-3	TRBJ2-5	.	.	TGTGCCAGCAGCCGAGCTACGTGGTACTTC	CASSRATWYF
TRBV19	TRBJ1-4	.	few	TGTGCCAGTAGTATGATAATACCCAAACAGGGTGGAATGTTTTTT	CASSMIIPKQGGMFF
TRBV25-1	TRBJ2-1	TRBD2	.	TGTGCCAGCAGTGAAGTCGGGACTAGCACCTACAATGAGCAGTTCTTC	CASSEVGTSTYNEQFF
TRBV28	TRBJ2-7	TRBD2	.	TGTGCCAGCAGTTTCATCGCGGGAGGAGTCTACGAGCAGTACTTC	CASSFIAGGVYEQYF
TRBV4-1	TRBJ2-2	TRBD1	.	TGCGCCAGCAGGCACTCAGGGGGCCCCAGCACCGGGGAGCTGTTTTTT	CASRHSGGPSTGELFF
TRBV30	TRBJ1-1	.	.	TGTGCCTGGAGTTCACAGACCAACACTGAAGCTTTCTTT	CAWSSQTNTEAFF